This T cell receptor beta chain appears in the sequencing data of a study of blood T cell repertoires in COVID-19. Produced via immunoSEQ multiplex PCR; TCRdb's table is partial and in-frame only. Of some 56,000 clones detected, around 79% appear once; the ten largest clones hold roughly a sixth. CDR1 and CDR2 from the germline V gene are GTSNPN and SVGIG (reference sequence). The CDR3 has 14 amino acids. Germline trimming cut 5 bases from V and 5 bases from J; bases unmatched to any gene: 11. This clone appeared once. The gene calls are TRBV30 and TRBJ2-5; 7 nucleotides align to TRBD2. This clonotype originated in a woman in her fifties or sixties with active or convalescent COVID-19. The sequenced sample was peripheral blood. CDR3 sequence (DNA): TGTGCCTGGGCGGGTCGCGGGAGTGGTGAGACCCAGTACTTC. It translates to CAWAGRGSGETQYF.